A selection of T cell receptor beta chains follows, all from one sample in a study of CD8+CD57+ T cells in acquired aplastic anemia. MiXCR was run by TCRdb on the reads, yielding one entry per CDR3 protein. The sample lists about 160,000 distinct CDR3 sequences; over 40% were seen once. Sequencing was carried out using sorted CD4+, CD8+, or CD8+CD57+ T cells (not recorded which) from PBMCs. Receptor source: a human donor with aplastic anemia. The conserved cysteine and the conserved F or W are not part of the CDR3 here. Not all rows give a size; the values are once, few, many and, for expanded clones, a class.

>once|TRBV19
ASSIWTGGGYGYT
>NA|TRBV6-1
ASSSPDGTQH
>few|TRBV4-1
ASSQELGTTYEQY
>few|TRBV7-3
ASSLRRSGELF
>many|TRBV2
ASRPTGTTEAF
>many|TRBV7-9
ASSLGRGLDSPLH
>many|TRBV6-1
ASSPTVSYGYT
>NA|TRBV7-9
ASSSQGRGYT
>many|TRBV7-9
ASSRTGVDTGELF
>NA|TRBV2
ASTQGIYGYT
>NA|TRBV5-8
ASSLPGGNSPLH
>few|TRBV25-1
ASSEQINSPLH
>NA|TRBV7-2
ASTPGRGGQDEQY
>NA|TRBV5-5
ASSSRGQGASEA
>NA|TRBV25-1
ASSAATGAGNTIY
>many|TRBV5-1
ASSLTGYSEAF
>NA|TRBV28
ASSLYRALNTEAF
>many|TRBV6-1
ASSIRGGGHNSPLH
>NA|TRBV11-1
ASSLGGRIGADTQY
>few|TRBV11-1
ASSLEGPEIYNSPLH
>NA|TRBV7-2
ASSWTGGEKLF
>many|TRBV4-1
ASSQGLAGNQPQH
>NA|TRBV25-1
ASSDPGLGYGYT
>NA|TRBV15
AADSGTEAF
>NA|TRBV10-3
AIRRGAGAEAF
>NA|TRBV10-3
AISDPGYTEAF
>NA|TRBV7-9
ASSESGQGVGGQY
>many|TRBV7-9
ASSRIAGGNEQF